Listed below are T cell receptor beta chains from one sample, sequenced in a study of early T cells in non-severe SARS-CoV-2 infection. Via MiXCR, TCRdb re-called the 5' RACE reads, giving one row per CDR3 protein. The table includes 75,000 or so distinct CDR3 sequences, roughly an eighth detected once. This specimen was whole blood, taken at baseline. The receptors shown here come from an adult who was a healthcare worker with PCR-confirmed SARS-CoV-2 infection or an uninfected control (not recorded which). The CDR3 runs from the conserved cysteine through the conserved F or W. D genes are given only for firm matches. Clone size is shown for a subset of rows, as once, few, many or a class of expanded clone.

>-|-|TRBJ2-7|TRBV20-1
TGCAGTGCAACCGGGACGAACCTACTCGAGCAGTACTTC
CSATGTNLLEQYF
>many|TRBD1|TRBJ1-4|TRBV7-2
TGTGCCAGCACCTCCAGGGGGGGTCCTAATGAAAAACTGTTTTTT
CASTSRGGPNEKLFF
>-|-|TRBJ2-7|TRBV5-1
TGCGCCAGCAGTCTAGGGCCACTCCCCTCCTACGAGCAGTACTTC
CASSLGPLPSYEQYF
>-|-|TRBJ1-2|TRBV6-5
TGTGCCAGCAACAACGGACGGTCCTATGGCTACACCTTC
CASNNGRSYGYTF
>once|-|TRBJ2-7|TRBV2
TGTGCCAGCAGGCGGGGTCTGAGCTCCTACGAGCAGTACTTC
CASRRGLSSYEQYF
>-|-|TRBJ2-5|TRBV29-1
TGCAGCGTTGAAAGGGACCTCCAAGAGACCCAGTACTTC
CSVERDLQETQYF
>few|-|TRBJ2-7|TRBV20-1
TGCAGTGCCCCGAGGGGTTATTACGAGCAGTACTTC
CSAPRGYYEQYF
>-|TRBD2|TRBJ2-5|TRBV11-2
TGTGCCAGCACCATTTCTGCGGGGGGGCCAGGGGAGACCCAGTACTTC
CASTISAGGPGETQYF
>medium-sized|-|TRBJ2-5|TRBV10-3
TGTGCCATCAGAGCCGGGGGCGTCGTCGGAGAGACCCAGTACTTC
CAIRAGGVVGETQYF
>-|-|TRBJ2-1|TRBV25-1
TGTGCCAGCGGAGGAGGGTCTGTTTGGTTCTTC
CASGGGSVWFF
>-|-|TRBJ2-3|TRBV9
TGTGCCAGCAGCGTAGACAGAACAGATACGCAGTATTTT
CASSVDRTDTQYF
>-|TRBD1|TRBJ1-3|TRBV9
TGTGCCAGCAGCGCTCGACAGGGACTCTCTGGAAACACCATATATTTT
CASSARQGLSGNTIYF
>few|-|TRBJ2-1|TRBV6-1
TGTGCCATACGGTGGGGGCACTACAATGAGCAGTTCTTC
CAIRWGHYNEQFF
>-|TRBD2|TRBJ2-4|TRBV4-3
TGCGCCAGCAGCCAAGAACGTGGCGGGAGGGCCGGTGGCATTCAGTACTTC
CASSQERGGRAGGIQYF
>many|TRBD1|TRBJ2-7|TRBV20-1
TGCAGTGCTAGAGAGGACAGGGAGCAGTACTTC
CSAREDREQYF